A single sample is the source of the 9 T cell receptor beta chains below, sequenced in a study of molecular identifiers for immune sequencing clone quantification. TCRdb analysed the PCR reads with MiXCR anew, one entry per CDR3 protein. The sample lists 400,000 to 600,000 distinct CDR3 sequences; around 23% were seen once. The material sequenced was naive CD8+ T cells from blood, with Jurkat cell RNA spiked in. Regarding subset: FACS-sorted CD8+CD4-CCR7+CD45RA+ naive T cells. All receptors derive from a human donor in good health. Some libraries in this study had Jurkat cell RNA spiked in.

This clonotype was seen repeatedly, ten times or more. CDR3 DNA: TGTGCCAGCAGTTTATTCCCAGGGCTCAATCAGCCCCAGCATTTT. This sequence encodes CASSLFPGLNQPQHF. The rearrangement uses TRBV27 and TRBJ1-5, with D perhaps matching TRBD1 (5 bases). The germline V gene has CDR1 MNHEY and CDR2 SMNVEV (reference sequence). The CDR3 consists of 15 residues. Trimming left V 1 base short and J 3 bases short, with 10 bases between.

In this sample, this clonotype turned up a few times. The chain links TRBV30 to TRBJ2-2; D assignment may be TRBD1 or TRBD2 (7 bases each). CDR1 is GTSNPN, CDR2 SVGIG, per germline (reference sequence). CDR3 size: 15 residues. Trimming removed 3 bases from V and 0 bases from J, with 11 bases in between. This CDR3 is CAWRAGGANTGELFF. CDR3 in DNA: TGTGCCTGGAGAGCAGGGGGGGCGAACACCGGGGAGCTGTTTTTT.

This clonotype was detected many times. CDR3 coding DNA: TGTGCCAGCAGCCCCCAGCGGTCCGAGGGAGAGACCCAGTACTTC. The encoded protein is CASSPQRSEGETQYF. The V and J genes are TRBV7-6 and TRBJ2-5; D is perhaps TRBD2 (5 bases). The CDR3 length is 15 residues. The germline V gene has CDR1 SGHVS and CDR2 FNYEAQ. V was shortened by 5 bases and J by 4 bases, with 17 bases between the two germline ends.

This clonotype was counted many times. The rearrangement joins TRBV5-1 to TRBJ2-3; D gene unclear. The CDR3 is 16 amino acids. CDR1 and CDR2 from the germline V gene are SGHRS and YFSETQ. Trimming pared 2 bases from V and 0 bases from J, leaving 13 bases between. The DNA for the CDR3 is TGCGCCAGCAGCTTAGACCGGACGGCGAGCACAGATACGCAGTATTTT. Its protein product is CASSLDRTASTDTQYF.

This clonotype has more than one count but fewer than ten. The chain joins TRBV30 to TRBJ1-2; no reliable D call. CDR3 length: 12 residues. The germline V gene encodes CDR1 GTSNPN and CDR2 SVGIG (reference sequence). V was cut by 0 bases and J by 8 bases, with 10 bases left in between. The CDR3 bases are TGTGCCTGGAGTGTCGTGGTCGACGGCTACACCTTC. Encoded protein: CAWSVVVDGYTF.

The J gene is TRBJ2-7, the V gene TRBV30, with a weak D call TRBD1 (6 bases). Per the germline V gene, CDR1 is GTSNPN and CDR2 is SVGIG (reference sequence). The CDR3 has 16 amino acids. The ends were cut back, 1 base at V and 2 bases at J, with 18 bases in the middle. CDR3 amino acids: CAWSADLGATPYEQYF. The CDR3 nucleotides are TGTGCCTGGAGTGCCGACTTGGGGGCTACCCCCTACGAGCAGTACTTC.

This clonotype turned up a few times. A read error is likely, as this CDR3 ends without the conserved phenylalanine or tryptophan. The chain is built from TRBV7-9 and TRBJ2-3, with D hard to call. The germline V gene encodes CDR1 SEHNR and CDR2 FQNEAQ (reference sequence). Trimming took 5 bases from V and 4 from J, leaving 10 bases between them. The CDR3 contains 13 residues. The CDR3 protein is CASSPKSADTQYS. DNA of the CDR3: TGTGCCAGCAGCCCGAAATCGGCAGATACGCAGTATTCT.

J is TRBJ1-3 and V is TRBV19, with 8 bases that match TRBD1. Trimming cost V 5 bases and J 0 bases; bases outside gene matches: 6. Per germline, CDR1 LNHDA and CDR2 SQIVND (reference sequence). This CDR3 contains 16 residues. The CDR3 protein is CASSATGDSSGNTIYF. The CDR3, as DNA: TGTGCCAGTAGTGCGACAGGGGACAGCTCTGGAAACACCATATATTTT.

In this sample, this clonotype turned up many times. The J gene is TRBJ1-1, the V gene TRBV7-9; D might be TRBD1 (6 bases). Trimming cost V 0 bases and J 8 bases, with 10 bases left between them. CDR3 length: 13 amino acids. Germline V gene sequence: CDR1 SEHNR, CDR2 FQNEAQ (reference sequence). Here the CDR3 reads CASSLAGALEAFF. CDR3 in DNA: TGTGCCAGCAGCTTAGCGGGGGCACTAGAAGCTTTCTTT.